This T cell receptor beta chain was sequenced in a study of lymphopenia after photon versus proton radiotherapy. Produced via immunoSEQ multiplex PCR; TCRdb's table is partial and in-frame only. The table has some 76,000 clones, 80% to 95% seen once; the top ten hold over 2%. This receptor was taken from a woman aged 40 to 50 with cholangiocarcinoma. Sequenced material: peripheral blood, taken from a patient treated with photon-based radiotherapy.

For the CDR3, the DNA is TGTGCCAGCAGCTCTTCCCCGGACAGTACCTACGAGCAGTACTTC. Its protein product is CASSSSPDSTYEQYF. The chain employs TRBV11-3 and TRBJ2-7; D possibly corresponds to TRBD1 (6 bases). This CDR3 is 15 amino acids long. Germline V gene lookup returns CDR1 SGHNT and CDR2 YENEEA. The V end lost 4 bases, the J end lost 2 bases, and 15 bases lay between the germline ends.